The present T cell receptor (beta chain) was sequenced within a study of tumor-infiltrating lymphocytes in primary liver carcinoma (dated by TCRdb to the late 2010s). With regard to the full study: Of the five patients, three men and two women aged 30 to 69 years, four had hepatocellular carcinoma and one had combined HCC and intrahepatic cholangiocarcinoma. High reproducibility was observed for the technical replicate repertoires, with mean shared-clone rates approximately 0.92 and correlation coefficients above 0.98. Across five regions of each liver tumor, along with adjacent normal tissue and blood, the study brought together TCRbeta repertoire sequencing, expression microarrays and whole-exome sequencing. Each sample produced about 3.65 to 7.13 million productive TCRbeta reads, and read depth showed no significant difference between tissue types. The tumors of the five patients were staged as T1-T3 N0M0, with maximum diameters ranging from about 4.2 to 11 cm. To link TCRbeta repertoire diversity to the local molecular phenotype, the 25 to 30 tumor region samples were profiled with Agilent mRNA microarrays. A total of 35 specimens from 5 patients, comprising approximately 25 tumor regions, 5 adjacent noncancerous liver tissues and 5 peripheral blood samples, were covered by TCRbeta repertoire sequencing.

Total RNA and DNA were co-extracted without cell sorting from approximately 20-30 mg of bulk tissue using the AllPrep DNA/RNA mini kit. Between late 2015 and March 2016, roughly five patients in China with histopathologically diagnosed primary liver carcinoma had their tumors surgically resected. Patients had chronic HBV infection and were treatment-naive at sampling. Each tumor was sampled at five spatially separated regions: the superior, inferior, left-lateral and right-lateral poles and the tumor centre. According to histology, viable tumor cells made up more than 75% of every tumor sample. Each fresh piece of tumor and adjacent tissue was cut in two, with one half stored in RNAlater at -80 degrees C and the other half sent for histology. TCRbeta-specific cDNA was reverse-transcribed from 500 ng total RNA using a constant-region primer and ProtoScript II reverse transcriptase. TCRbeta libraries were built with three nested multiplex PCR rounds, a slightly modified ARM-PCR procedure. Multiplex TRBV1-TRBV30 forward primers and a Cbeta reverse primer were used in the first two PCR rounds, each of which was run for about 10 cycles. Sample barcodes and Illumina adapters were attached in a final 25-cycle PCR using Deep VentR polymerase. Before sequencing, amplicons of 200-500 bp were gel-purified using a QIAquick gel extraction kit. An Illumina HiSeq 2500 was used to sequence the TCRbeta amplicons, generating 250-bp paired-end reads. Processing in the source paper ran as follows. Trimmomatic v0.33 was used to quality-trim the reads, and FLASH v1.2.11 was used to merge paired reads so that full CDR3 sequences could be recovered. V, D and J germline segments were assigned to the rearranged TCRbeta sequences by MiGEC v1.2.1b. Clonotype statistics and Shannon-Wiener diversity indices were computed with VDJtools v1.0.0. Except for diversity analysis, only each sample's 250 most abundant clonotypes were used in subsequent analyses to reduce sampling bias. Clones were called with MiXCR by TCRdb after fastp trimmed the public reads at Q25, and only in-frame beta chains were retained. For every CDR3 protein sequence, its rows merge into one entry that carries the most common genes and DNA. TCRdb, not the authors, supplied the V and J calls. This sample lists around 100,000 distinct CDR3 sequences; about 63% were detected once. Around 12% of the sample belongs to the ten largest clones.

The germline V and J ends show losses of 4 bases and 4 bases respectively, and no gene match explains 6 bases of the junction. The CDR3 runs 14 amino acids, cysteine and phenylalanine included. This entry keeps only the CDR3 DNA: 42 bases, framed from base 1. CDR1 and CDR2 are drawn from the germline V gene: SGHAT, FQNNGV. In this sample, this clonotype turned up a few times. No antigen is known for it. One base away there is no much larger clone; base qualities are not given. The research as a whole found: Since the samples were bulk and unsorted, there was no way to compare CD4+ and CD8+ T cell repertoires. The top 250 clones accounted for a significantly greater share of the repertoire in tumors than in blood (p = 0.039). Only the TCR beta chain was sequenced, so true repertoire diversity is likely underestimated because unpaired alpha chains were not captured. Repertoire overlap was found to be higher between tumor regions (mean about 35%) than between tumor-adjacent (roughly 17%) or tumor-blood (around 14%) pairs, consistent with antigen-driven expansion. The study included only five patients, and the authors note findings should be validated in a larger study. Only about 7.5-25% of top clones were found in all five regions of a tumor, suggesting spatial heterogeneity of tumor-infiltrating T cells.

Sequenced input: liver tumor tissue from sampling region 2. In light of the paper, this sample's cell subset or site label describes: tumor region T2, inferior pole. Recombination joined TRBV11-2 with TRBJ1-2; 7 nucleotides in the junction match TRBD1. This sequence originates from an older woman with primary liver carcinoma and hepatitis B virus infection. The nucleotides read TGTGCCAGCAGCTGGGACAGTGACATCTATGGCTACACCTTC. Protein translation: CASSWDSDIYGYTF.